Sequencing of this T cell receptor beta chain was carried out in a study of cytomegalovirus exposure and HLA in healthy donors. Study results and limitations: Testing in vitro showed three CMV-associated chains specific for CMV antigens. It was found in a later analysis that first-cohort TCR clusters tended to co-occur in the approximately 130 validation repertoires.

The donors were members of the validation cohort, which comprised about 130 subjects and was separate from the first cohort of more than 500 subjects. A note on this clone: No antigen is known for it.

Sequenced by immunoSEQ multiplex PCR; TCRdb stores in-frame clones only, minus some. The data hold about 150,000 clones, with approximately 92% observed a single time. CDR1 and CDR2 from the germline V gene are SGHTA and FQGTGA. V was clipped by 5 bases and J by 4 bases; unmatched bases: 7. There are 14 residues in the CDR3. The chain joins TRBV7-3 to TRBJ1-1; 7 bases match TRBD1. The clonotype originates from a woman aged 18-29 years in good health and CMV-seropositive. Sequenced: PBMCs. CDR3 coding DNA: TGTGCCAGCAGCCCGACAGGGATCGGCACTGAAGCTTTCTTT. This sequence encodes CASSPTGIGTEAFF.